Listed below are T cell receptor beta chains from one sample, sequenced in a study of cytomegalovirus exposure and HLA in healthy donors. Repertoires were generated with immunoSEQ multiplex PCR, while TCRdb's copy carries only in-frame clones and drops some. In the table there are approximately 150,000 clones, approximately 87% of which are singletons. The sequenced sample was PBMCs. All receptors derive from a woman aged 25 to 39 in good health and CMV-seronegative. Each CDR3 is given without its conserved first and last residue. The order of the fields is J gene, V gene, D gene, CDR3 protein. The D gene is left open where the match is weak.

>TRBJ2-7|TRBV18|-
ASSPPSLSEQY
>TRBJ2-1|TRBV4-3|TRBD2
ASSQSPSGLTADNYNEQF
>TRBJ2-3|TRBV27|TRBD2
ASSTHFGVAGGLGDTQY
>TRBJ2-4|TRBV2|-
ASSEGQGGKNIQY
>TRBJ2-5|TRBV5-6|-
ASSFRQGQETQY
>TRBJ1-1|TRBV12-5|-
ASGSLTDEAF
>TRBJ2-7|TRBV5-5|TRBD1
ASRGGQAYEQY
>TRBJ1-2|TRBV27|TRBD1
ASSPTGVYYGYT
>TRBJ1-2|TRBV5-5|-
ASSFPTGPNYGYT
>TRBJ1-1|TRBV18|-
ASSMETGNTEAF
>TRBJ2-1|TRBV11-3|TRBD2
ASSPRGAYNEQF
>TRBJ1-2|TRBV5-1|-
ASSLDTGRDYGYT
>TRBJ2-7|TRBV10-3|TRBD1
AISEQGYEQY
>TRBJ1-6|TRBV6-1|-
ASSVMDSSPNSPLH
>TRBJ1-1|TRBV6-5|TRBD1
ASRRTRQGFTEAF